This passage covers 15 T cell receptor beta chains from one sample sequenced in a study of vaccination effects on CD4 cells after COVID-19. Assay used: immunoSEQ multiplex PCR; TCRdb lists only in-frame clones, some missing. The sample shows about 79,000 clones, roughly 80% of them seen only once. For these TCRs, the target antigens are not known. Antigen-specific CD4+ T cells were expanded with viral peptide pools in the ViraFEST assay before sequencing. Once cultured for 10 days, the cells underwent separation to obtain CD4+ T cells. The specimen comprised CD4+ T cells from PBMCs cultured with HCoV-229E spike peptides, sampled before COVID-19 vaccination. These receptors all stem from a human donor who received a COVID-19 vaccine.

This rearrangement joins TRBV30 to TRBJ1-6, with TRBD1 identical over 8 bases. V lost 1 base and J lost 9; bases outside the gene matches: 14. Germline V lookup: CDR1 GTSNPN, CDR2 SVGIG (reference sequence). The CDR3 contains 17 residues. The CDR3 DNA reads TGTGCCTGGAGTGCCGTATGGGGACAGGATAGGAGTTCACCCCTCCACTTT. The encoded protein is CAWSAVWGQDRSSPLHF.

This sequence joins TRBV7-2 and TRBJ2-1; 16 positions match TRBD2. CDR3 length: 19 amino acids. V lost 4 bases, J lost 12 bases, and 18 bases stayed unmatched. Germline V gives CDR1 SGHTA, CDR2 FQGNSA. The DNA of the CDR3 is TGTGCCAGCAGCTCCAGAGGGTCCGGGACTAGCGGGGGGGCAATCAGGCAGTTCTTC. Protein sequence: CASSSRGSGTSGGAIRQFF. The full variable domain, rest sourced from reference TRBV7-2 and TRBJ2-1, is GAGVSQSPSNKVTEKGKDVELRCDPISGHTALYWYRQSLGQGLEFLIYFQGNSAPDKSGLPSDRFSAERTGGSVSTLTIQRTQQEDSAVYLCASSSRGSGTSGGAIRQFFGPGTRLTVL.

The chain links TRBV5-1 to TRBJ1-3; D unclear. Germline CDR1 and CDR2: SGHRS and YFSETQ. The CDR3 length is 16 residues. Trimming stripped 2 bases from V and 0 bases from J, with 12 bases between. CDR3 sequence (DNA): TGCGCCAGCAGCTTCTCGACCGCGAGCTCTGGAAACACCATATATTTT. Amino acids: CASSFSTASSGNTIYF.

The J gene is TRBJ2-1, the V gene TRBV9; D gene unclear. Germline V gene sequence: CDR1 SGDLS, CDR2 YYNGEE. The CDR3 runs 15 residues. V lost 1 base to trimming and J lost 9 bases, with 17 bases between them. CDR3 nucleotides: TGTGCCAGCAGCGTAAGATTGATTGCTATCGGTGAGCAGTTCTTC. Translation: CASSVRLIAIGEQFF. Filled out from reference TRBV9 and TRBJ2-1, the complete variable domain reads DSGVTQTPKHLITATGQRVTLRCSPRSGDLSVYWYQQSLDQGLQFLIQYYNGEERAKGNILERFSAQQFPDLHSELNLSSLELGDSALYFCASSVRLIAIGEQFFGPGTRLTVL.

This clone was seen only a few times. The chain combines TRBV5-1 with TRBJ2-2; D perhaps matches TRBD2 (6 bases). CDR3 size: 14 residues. The V gene lost 4 bases and the J gene lost 3 bases, with 10 bases spanning the gap. In germline, CDR1 is SGHRS, CDR2 YFSETQ. The chain's CDR3 is CASSRREDTGELFF. The CDR3, as DNA: TGCGCCAGCAGCCGCAGGGAGGACACCGGGGAGCTGTTTTTT. Filled out from reference TRBV5-1 and TRBJ2-2, the complete variable domain reads KAGVTQTPRYLIKTRGQQVTLSCSPISGHRSVSWYQQTPGQGLQFLFEYFSETQRNKGNFPGRFSGRQFSNSRSEMNVSTLELGDSALYLCASSRREDTGELFFGEGSRLTVL.

On this clone: The sample has other DNA sequences that encode this CDR3 too. The chain combines TRBV6-5 with TRBJ1-1; a weak D match, TRBD1 (6 bases). V was cut by 6 bases and J by 5 bases, with 7 bases left in between. Germline CDR1 reads MNHEY; CDR2 reads SVGAGI. The length of the CDR3 is 11 residues. The CDR3 loop is CASRQGTEAFF. CDR3 DNA sequence: TGTGCCAGCAGGCAGGGGACTGAAGCTTTCTTT.

This chain joins TRBV4-1 and TRBJ1-4, with unresolved D. Between the trimmed V and J ends, which lost 6 bases and 0 bases, there was a span of 11 bases. The CDR3 loop spans 15 amino acids. Germline loops: CDR1 MGHRA, CDR2 YSYEKL. This CDR3 reads CASRGSGATNEKLFF. The CDR3 DNA is TGCGCCAGCAGAGGTTCAGGTGCAACTAATGAAAAACTGTTTTTT.

The J gene is TRBJ2-2, the V gene TRBV7-8; tentatively, D is TRBD1 (6 bases). Trimming took off 5 bases at V and 13 bases at J, with 17 bases between the two ends. CDR1 SGHVS and CDR2 FQNEAQ come from the germline V gene. The CDR3 totals 13 residues. The DNA for the CDR3 is TGTGCCAGCAGCCCCACCGTGACAGGATGGCTGTTTTTT. This sequence encodes CASSPTVTGWLFF.

This chain connects TRBV18 to TRBJ1-2; the D is unclear. CDR1 and CDR2 (germline): KGHSH, LQKENI. The CDR3 is 15 amino acids. V shed 3 bases and J shed 8 bases, with 19 bases lying between them. The CDR3 here is CASSPSQPGNQGYTF. DNA for the CDR3: TGTGCCAGCTCACCTTCCCAGCCGGGAAATCAGGGCTACACCTTC.

This chain links TRBV3-1 (or the pseudogene TRBV3-2) with TRBJ1-6, with a weak D call TRBD1 (6 bases). Trimming took off 1 base at V and 0 bases at J, with 19 bases between the two ends. There are 20 residues in the CDR3. Germline V gene lookup returns CDR1 LGHDT and CDR2 YNNKEL (reference sequence). CDR3 nucleotides: TGTGCCAGCAGCCAAGGAAACAGGGATGAGCTGGGCTCCTATAATTCACCCCTCCACTTT. Its protein product is CASSQGNRDELGSYNSPLHF.

The chain links TRBV2 to TRBJ2-4; D is unresolved. Germline V gene sequence: CDR1 SNHLY, CDR2 FYNNEI. Trimming pared 3 bases from V and 1 base from J, leaving 4 bases between. This CDR3 spans 13 amino acids. CDR3 nucleotides: TGTGCCAGCAGTGAGGCGGCCAAAAACATTCAGTACTTC. This codes for CASSEAAKNIQYF.

The rearrangement uses TRBV9 and TRBJ2-1; 9 bases align to TRBD2. The length of the CDR3 is 16 residues. After removal of 1 base from V and 5 bases from J, the junction contained 7 bases not matched to a gene. Germline CDR1 SGDLS, CDR2 YYNGEE. The CDR3 DNA is TGTGCCAGCAGCGTAATTAGCAGCGGGGGGAACAATGAGCAGTTCTTC. Amino acids: CASSVISSGGNNEQFF.

J is TRBJ1-2 and V is TRBV10-3; TRBD1 agrees at 10 bases. The CDR3 is 17 residues long. Trimming cost V 0 bases and J 7 bases; bases outside gene matches: 11. The germline V gene has CDR1 ENHRY and CDR2 SYGVKD. CDR3 loop: CAISESRQPGTGVGYTF. The CDR3, as DNA: TGTGCCATCAGTGAGTCGCGGCAGCCCGGGACAGGGGTTGGCTACACCTTC.

This chain connects TRBV29-1 to TRBJ1-2, with TRBD1 as a possible D gene (5 bases). CDR1 is SQVTM and CDR2 is ANQGSEA in the germline V gene. This CDR3 region has 14 residues. V was clipped by 0 bases and J by 4 bases, with 12 bases between them. CDR3 residues: CSVEESLGAYGYTF. The CDR3, as DNA: TGCAGCGTTGAAGAGTCCCTAGGGGCCTATGGCTACACCTTC.

The J gene is TRBJ2-1, the V gene TRBV25-1, with 8 positions matching TRBD2. The CDR3 extends over 15 amino acids. Trimming took 8 bases from V and 9 from J; bases not matched to a gene: 15. The V gene's germline CDR1 is MGHDK and CDR2 SYGVNS. CDR3 residues: CASRGAGGVLSEQFF. The CDR3 nucleotides read TGTGCCAGCCGGGGGGCGGGGGGCGTATTGTCTGAGCAGTTCTTC.